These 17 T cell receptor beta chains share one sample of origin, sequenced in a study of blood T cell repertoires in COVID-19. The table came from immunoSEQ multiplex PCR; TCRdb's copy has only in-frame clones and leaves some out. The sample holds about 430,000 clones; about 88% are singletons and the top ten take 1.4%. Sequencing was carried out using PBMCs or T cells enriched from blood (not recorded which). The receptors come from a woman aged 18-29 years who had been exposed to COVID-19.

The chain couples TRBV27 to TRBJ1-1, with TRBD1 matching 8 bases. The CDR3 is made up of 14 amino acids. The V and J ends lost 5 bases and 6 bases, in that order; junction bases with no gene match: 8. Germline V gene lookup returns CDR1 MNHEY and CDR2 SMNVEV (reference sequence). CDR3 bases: TGTGCCAGCAGTACGCAGGGGGCGTGGGCTGAAGCTTTCTTT. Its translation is CASSTQGAWAEAFF.

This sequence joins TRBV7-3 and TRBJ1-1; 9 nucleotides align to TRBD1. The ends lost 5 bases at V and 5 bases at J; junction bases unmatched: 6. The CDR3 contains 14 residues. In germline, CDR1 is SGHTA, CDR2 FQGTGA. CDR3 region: CASSLQGARTEAFF. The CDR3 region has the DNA TGTGCCAGCAGCCTACAGGGGGCGCGAACTGAAGCTTTCTTT. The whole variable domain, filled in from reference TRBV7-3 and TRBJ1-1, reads GAGVSQTPSNKVTEKGKYVELRCDPISGHTALYWYRQSLGQGPEFLIYFQGTGAADDSGLPNDRFFAVRPEGSVSTLKIQRTERGDSAVYLCASSLQGARTEAFFGQGTRLTVV.

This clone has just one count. The DNA of the CDR3 is TGCGCCAGCAGCTTGGGCCCGGGCGGGGGTTCACCCCTCCACTTT. It yields the protein CASSLGPGGGSPLHF. The chain carries TRBV5-1 and TRBJ1-6; D may be TRBD1 (5 bases). CDR1 and CDR2 (germline): SGHRS, YFSETQ. CDR3 length: 15 amino acids. V was pared by 0 bases and J by 9 bases, with 13 bases between.

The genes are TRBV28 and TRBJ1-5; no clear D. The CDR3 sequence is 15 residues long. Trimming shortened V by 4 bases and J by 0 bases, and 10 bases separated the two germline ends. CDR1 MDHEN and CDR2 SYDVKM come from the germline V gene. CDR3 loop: CASSSPTPSNQPQHF. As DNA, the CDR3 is TGTGCCAGCAGTTCCCCGACACCTAGCAATCAGCCCCAGCATTTT.

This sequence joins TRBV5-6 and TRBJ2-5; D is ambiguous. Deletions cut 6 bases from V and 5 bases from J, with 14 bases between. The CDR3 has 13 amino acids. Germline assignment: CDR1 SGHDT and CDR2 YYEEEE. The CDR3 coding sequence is TGTGCCAGCAAGACATTCGTGACCGAGACCCAGTACTTC. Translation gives CASKTFVTETQYF.

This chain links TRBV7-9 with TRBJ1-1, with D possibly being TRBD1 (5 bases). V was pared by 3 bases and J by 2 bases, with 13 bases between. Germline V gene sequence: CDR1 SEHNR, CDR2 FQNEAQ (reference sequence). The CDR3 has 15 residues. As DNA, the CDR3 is TGTGCCAGCAGCTTGGGGGGGTCGACTAACACTGAAGCTTTCTTT. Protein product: CASSLGGSTNTEAFF.

The CDR3 spells CASTIGLTGAFF. In nucleotides, the CDR3 is TGTGCCAGCACCATAGGTCTGACGGGAGCTTTCTTT. The chain uses TRBV28 and TRBJ1-1; the D is unclear. There are 12 residues in the CDR3. Between the trimmed V and J ends, which lost 7 bases and 10 bases, there was a span of 16 bases. Germline values: CDR1 MDHEN, CDR2 SYDVKM.

The CDR3 DNA reads as TGCGCCAGCAGCCAAGGGCGGGAGGGGAATGAAAAACTGTTTTTT. Translating gives CASSQGREGNEKLFF. The V call is TRBV4-3, the J call TRBJ1-4, with D possibly matching TRBD1 (5 bases). The CDR3 contains 15 residues. Per germline, CDR1 LGHNA and CDR2 YSLEER. Trimming removed 1 base from V and 5 bases from J, with 11 bases in between.

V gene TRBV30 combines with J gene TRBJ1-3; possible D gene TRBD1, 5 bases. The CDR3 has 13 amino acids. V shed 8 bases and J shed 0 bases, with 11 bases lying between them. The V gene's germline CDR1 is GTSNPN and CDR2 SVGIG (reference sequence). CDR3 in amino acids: CAGTEFSGNTIYF. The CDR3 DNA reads TGTGCCGGGACGGAGTTCTCTGGAAACACCATATATTTT.

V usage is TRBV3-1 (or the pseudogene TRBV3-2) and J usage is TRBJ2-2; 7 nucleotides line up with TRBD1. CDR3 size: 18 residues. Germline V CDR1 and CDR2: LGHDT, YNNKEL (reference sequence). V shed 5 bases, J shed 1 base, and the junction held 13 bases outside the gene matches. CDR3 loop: CASSSFLGSGGNTGELFF. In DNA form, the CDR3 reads TGTGCCAGCAGCAGTTTTTTAGGGTCAGGGGGGAACACCGGGGAGCTGTTTTTT.

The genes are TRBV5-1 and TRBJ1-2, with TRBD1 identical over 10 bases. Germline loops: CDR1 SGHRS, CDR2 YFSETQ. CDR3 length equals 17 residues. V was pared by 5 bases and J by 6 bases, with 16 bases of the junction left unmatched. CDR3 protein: CASRWEDPGQGIDGYTF. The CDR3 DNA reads TGCGCCAGCAGGTGGGAAGATCCGGGACAGGGGATCGATGGCTACACCTTC.

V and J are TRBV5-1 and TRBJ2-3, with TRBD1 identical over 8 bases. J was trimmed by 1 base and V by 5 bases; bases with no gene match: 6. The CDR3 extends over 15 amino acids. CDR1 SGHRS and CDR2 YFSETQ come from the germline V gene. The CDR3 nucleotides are TGCGCCAGCAGGGGACCGGACAGGGGCACAGATACGCAGTATTTT. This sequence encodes CASRGPDRGTDTQYF.

The CDR3 reads CASSPGGSWYEQYF. The CDR3 DNA is TGTGCCAGCTCACCAGGGGGGTCTTGGTACGAGCAGTACTTC. The rearrangement links TRBV18 to TRBJ2-7, with a possible D match to TRBD2 (6 bases). V was clipped by 2 bases and J by 4 bases, with 12 bases between them. In germline, CDR1 is KGHSH, CDR2 LQKENI. This CDR3 has 14 residues.

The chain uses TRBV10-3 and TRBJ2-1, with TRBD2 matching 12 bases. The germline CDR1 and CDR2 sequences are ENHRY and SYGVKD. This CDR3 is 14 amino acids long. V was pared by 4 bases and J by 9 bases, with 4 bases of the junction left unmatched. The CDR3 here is CAISGLAGAGEQFF. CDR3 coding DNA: TGTGCCATCAGTGGACTAGCGGGAGCGGGTGAGCAGTTCTTC.

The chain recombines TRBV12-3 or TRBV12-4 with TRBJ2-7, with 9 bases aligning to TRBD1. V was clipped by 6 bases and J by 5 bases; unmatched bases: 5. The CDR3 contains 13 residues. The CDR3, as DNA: TGTGCCAGCAGAGGGACAGGGATTAACGAGCAGTACTTC. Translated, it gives CASRGTGINEQYF.

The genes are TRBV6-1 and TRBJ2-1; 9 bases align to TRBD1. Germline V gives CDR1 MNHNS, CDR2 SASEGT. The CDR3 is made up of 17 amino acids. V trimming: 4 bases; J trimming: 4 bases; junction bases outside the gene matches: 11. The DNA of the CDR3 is TGTGCCAGCAGTGTCTGGCCCGGGACAGGGCGATACAATGAGCAGTTCTTC. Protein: CASSVWPGTGRYNEQFF.

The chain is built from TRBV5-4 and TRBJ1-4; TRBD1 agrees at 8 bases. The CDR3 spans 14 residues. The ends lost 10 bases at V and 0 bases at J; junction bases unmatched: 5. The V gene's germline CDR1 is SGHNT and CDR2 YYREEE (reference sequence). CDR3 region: CACGQGATNEKLFF. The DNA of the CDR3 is TGTGCCTGCGGACAGGGAGCAACTAATGAAAAACTGTTTTTT.